The clone carrying this TCR beta chain came up a few times. The antigen remains unidentified. Trimming at V came to 3 bases and at J to 6 bases, leaving 16 bases not matched to a gene. CDR3 length: 21 amino acids. Germline loops: CDR1 LNHDA, CDR2 SQIVND (reference sequence). By flow cytometry, patients selected for sequencing had shown an expansion of CD8+CD57+ cells. The source of the sample is a study of CD8+CD57+ T cells in acquired aplastic anemia. Study-wide context: The study obtained an average of 3.2 ug of DNA from sorted CD4+ and CD8+ cells. General study points: Overlapping CD8+ CDR3 repertoires of patients and controls contained under 35 shared sequences.

TCR beta VDJ combinations and CDR3 sequences were profiled from genomic DNA. One entry per CDR3 protein results from TCRdb running MiXCR on the reads. The profile shows 150,000 to 200,000 distinct CDR3 sequences, roughly 50% of them singletons. The sequenced sample consisted of sorted CD4+, CD8+, or CD8+CD57+ T cells (not recorded which) from PBMCs. This chain joins TRBV19 and TRBJ2-2, with 16 bases aligning to TRBD2. The clonotype originates from a human donor with aplastic anemia. CDR3 sequence (DNA): TGTGCCAGTAGTATGCATCCGGGACTAGCGGGAGGGCCCCCCCCTCCCGGGGAGCTGTTTTTT. It specifies CASSMHPGLAGGPPPPGELFF.